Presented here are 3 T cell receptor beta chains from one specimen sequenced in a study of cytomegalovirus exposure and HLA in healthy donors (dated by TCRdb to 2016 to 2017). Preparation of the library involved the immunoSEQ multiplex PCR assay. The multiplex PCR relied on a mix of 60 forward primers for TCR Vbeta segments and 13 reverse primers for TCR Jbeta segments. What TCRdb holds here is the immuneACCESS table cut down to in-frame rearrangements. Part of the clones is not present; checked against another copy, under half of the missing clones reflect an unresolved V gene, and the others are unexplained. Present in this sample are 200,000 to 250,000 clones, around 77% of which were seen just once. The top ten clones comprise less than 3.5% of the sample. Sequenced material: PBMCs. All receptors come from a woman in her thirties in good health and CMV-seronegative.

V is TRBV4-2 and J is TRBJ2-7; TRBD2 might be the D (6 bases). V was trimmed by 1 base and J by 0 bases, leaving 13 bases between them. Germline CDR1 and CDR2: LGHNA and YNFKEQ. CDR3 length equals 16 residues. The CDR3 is CASSQAPGLSSYEQYF. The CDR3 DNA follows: TGTGCCAGCAGCCAAGCACCGGGACTCAGCTCCTACGAGCAGTACTTC.

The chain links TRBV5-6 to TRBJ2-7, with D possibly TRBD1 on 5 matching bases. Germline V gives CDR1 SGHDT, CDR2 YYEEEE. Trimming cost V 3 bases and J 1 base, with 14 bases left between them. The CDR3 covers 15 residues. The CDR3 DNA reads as TGTGCCAGCAGCTGGCCCCGACAGAATTCCTACGAGCAGTACTTC. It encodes CASSWPRQNSYEQYF.

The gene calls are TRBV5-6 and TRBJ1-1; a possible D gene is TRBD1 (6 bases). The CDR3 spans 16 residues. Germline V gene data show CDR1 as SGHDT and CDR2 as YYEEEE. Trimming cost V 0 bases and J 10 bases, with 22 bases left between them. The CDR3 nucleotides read TGTGCCAGCAGCTTGGCCTCTGTTAGGGGGACGAGTGGAGCTTTCTTT. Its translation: CASSLASVRGTSGAFF.